This T cell receptor beta chain originates from a study of T cell responses to AZD1222 COVID-19 vaccine. TCRdb's copy holds only in-frame clones and misses some; the assay was immunoSEQ multiplex PCR. The data show under 75,000 clones, 85% seen once. Material: peripheral blood, obtained on day 0 of AZD1222 vaccination. The receptor was derived from an adult in good health.

The DNA of the CDR3 is TGTGCCAGCAGCTTGATTTTACAGGGGGATACAGATACGCAGTATTTT. This encodes CASSLILQGDTDTQYF. The chain joins TRBV5-6 to TRBJ2-3; 8 nucleotides agree with TRBD1. The junction had 7 bases not matched to a gene; V was cut back by 1 base and J by 3 bases. CDR1 and CDR2 (germline): SGHDT, YYEEEE. CDR3 length equals 16 residues.